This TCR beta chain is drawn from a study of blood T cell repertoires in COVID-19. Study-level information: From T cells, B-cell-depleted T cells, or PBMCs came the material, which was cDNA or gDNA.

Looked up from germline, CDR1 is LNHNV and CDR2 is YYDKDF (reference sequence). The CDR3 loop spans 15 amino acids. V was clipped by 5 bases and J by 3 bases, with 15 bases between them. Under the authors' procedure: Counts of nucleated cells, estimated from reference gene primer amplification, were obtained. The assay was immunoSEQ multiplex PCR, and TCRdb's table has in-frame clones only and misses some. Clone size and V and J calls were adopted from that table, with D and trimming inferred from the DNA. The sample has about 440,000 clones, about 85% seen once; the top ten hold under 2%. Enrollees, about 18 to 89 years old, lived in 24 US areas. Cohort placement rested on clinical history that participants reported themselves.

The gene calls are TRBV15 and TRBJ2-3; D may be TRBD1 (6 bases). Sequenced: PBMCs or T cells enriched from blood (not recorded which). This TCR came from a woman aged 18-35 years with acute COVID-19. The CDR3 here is CATSLGQIDTDTQYF. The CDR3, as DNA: TGTGCCACCAGCCTTGGACAGATAGATACAGATACGCAGTATTTT.